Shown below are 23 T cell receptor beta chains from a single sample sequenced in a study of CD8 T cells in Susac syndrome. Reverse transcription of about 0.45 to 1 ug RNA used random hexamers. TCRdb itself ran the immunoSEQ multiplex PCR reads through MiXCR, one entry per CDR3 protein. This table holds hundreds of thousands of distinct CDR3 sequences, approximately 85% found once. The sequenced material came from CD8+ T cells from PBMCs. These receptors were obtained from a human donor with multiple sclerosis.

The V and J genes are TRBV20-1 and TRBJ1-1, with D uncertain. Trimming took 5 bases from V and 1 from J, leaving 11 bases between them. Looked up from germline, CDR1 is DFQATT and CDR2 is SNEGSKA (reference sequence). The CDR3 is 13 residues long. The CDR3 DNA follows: TGCAGTGCTCATTGCTGCGAGAACACTGAAGCTTTCTTT. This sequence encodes CSAHCCENTEAFF.

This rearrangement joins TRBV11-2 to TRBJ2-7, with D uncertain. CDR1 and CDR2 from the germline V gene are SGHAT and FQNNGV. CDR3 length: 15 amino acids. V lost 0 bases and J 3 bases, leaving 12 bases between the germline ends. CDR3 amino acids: CASSLDRSGFYEQYF. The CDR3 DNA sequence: TGTGCCAGCAGCTTAGATCGGTCCGGGTTCTACGAGCAGTACTTC.

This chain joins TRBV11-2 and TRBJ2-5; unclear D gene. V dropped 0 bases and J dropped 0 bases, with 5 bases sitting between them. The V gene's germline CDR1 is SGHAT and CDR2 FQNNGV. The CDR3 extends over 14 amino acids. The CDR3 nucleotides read TGTGCCAGCAGCTTAGAAAGGTACCAAGAGACCCAGTACTTC. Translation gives CASSLERYQETQYF.

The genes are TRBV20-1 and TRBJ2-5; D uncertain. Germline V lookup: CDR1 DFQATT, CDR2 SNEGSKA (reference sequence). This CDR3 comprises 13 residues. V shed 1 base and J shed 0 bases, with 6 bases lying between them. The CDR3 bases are TGCAGTGCTAGAGGACATAACCAAGAGACCCAGTACTTC. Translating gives CSARGHNQETQYF.

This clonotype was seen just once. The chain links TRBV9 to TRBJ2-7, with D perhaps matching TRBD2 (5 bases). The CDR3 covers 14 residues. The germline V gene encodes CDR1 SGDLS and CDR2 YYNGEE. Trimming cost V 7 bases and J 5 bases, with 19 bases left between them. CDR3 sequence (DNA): TGTGCCAGCTCATGTGACTACCAATGTCACGAGCAGTACTTC. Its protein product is CASSCDYQCHEQYF.

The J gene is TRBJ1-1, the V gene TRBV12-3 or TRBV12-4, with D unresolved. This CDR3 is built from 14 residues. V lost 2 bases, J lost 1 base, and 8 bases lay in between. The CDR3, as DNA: TGTGCCAGCAGTTTAAACAGACCGAACACTGAAGCTTTCTTT. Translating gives CASSLNRPNTEAFF.

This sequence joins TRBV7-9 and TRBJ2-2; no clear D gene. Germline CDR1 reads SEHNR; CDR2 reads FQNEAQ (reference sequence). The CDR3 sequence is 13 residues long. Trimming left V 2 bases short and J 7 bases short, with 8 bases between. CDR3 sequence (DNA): TGTGCCAGCAGCTTAAGTGTGGACGGGGAGCTGTTTTTT. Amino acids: CASSLSVDGELFF.

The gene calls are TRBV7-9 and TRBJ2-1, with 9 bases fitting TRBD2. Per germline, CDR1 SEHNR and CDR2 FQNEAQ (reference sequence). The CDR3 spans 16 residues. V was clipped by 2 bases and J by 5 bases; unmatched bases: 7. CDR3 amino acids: CASSLRLAGLNNEQFF. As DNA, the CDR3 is TGTGCCAGCAGCTTAAGGCTAGCGGGACTCAACAATGAGCAGTTCTTC. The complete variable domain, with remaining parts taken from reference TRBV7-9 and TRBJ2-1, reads DTGVSQNPRHKITKRGQNVTFRCDPISEHNRLYWYRQTLGQGPEFLTYFQNEAQLEKSRLLSDRFSAERPKGSFSTLEIQRTEQGDSAMYLCASSLRLAGLNNEQFFGPGTRLTVL.

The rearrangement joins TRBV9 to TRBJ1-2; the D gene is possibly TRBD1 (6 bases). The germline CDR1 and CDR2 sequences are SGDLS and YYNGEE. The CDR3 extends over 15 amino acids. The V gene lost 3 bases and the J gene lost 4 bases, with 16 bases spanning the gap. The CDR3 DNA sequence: TGTGCCAGCAGCGGGGTCGGGGGACAAACCTATGGCTACACCTTC. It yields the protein CASSGVGGQTYGYTF.

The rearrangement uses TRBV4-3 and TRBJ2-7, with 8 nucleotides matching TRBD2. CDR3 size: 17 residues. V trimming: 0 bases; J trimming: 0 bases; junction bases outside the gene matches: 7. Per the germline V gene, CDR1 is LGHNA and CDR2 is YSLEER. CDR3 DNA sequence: TGCGCCAGCAGCCAAGACCAGGCCAGCGGGAGCTCCTACGAGCAGTACTTC. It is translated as CASSQDQASGSSYEQYF.

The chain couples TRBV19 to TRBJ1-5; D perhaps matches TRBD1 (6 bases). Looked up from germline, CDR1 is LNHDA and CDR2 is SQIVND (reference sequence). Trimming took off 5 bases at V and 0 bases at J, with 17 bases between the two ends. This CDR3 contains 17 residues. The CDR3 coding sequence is TGTGCCAGTAGTTTAAGAGACAGGCTCTATAGCAATCAGCCCCAGCATTTT. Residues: CASSLRDRLYSNQPQHF.

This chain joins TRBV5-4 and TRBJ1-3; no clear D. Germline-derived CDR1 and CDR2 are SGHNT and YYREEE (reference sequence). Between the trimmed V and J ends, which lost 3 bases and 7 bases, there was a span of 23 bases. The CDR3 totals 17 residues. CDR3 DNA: TGTGCCAGCAGCTCTAACCCCGGCGGTTTGATCGATAACACCATATATTTT. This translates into CASSSNPGGLIDNTIYF.

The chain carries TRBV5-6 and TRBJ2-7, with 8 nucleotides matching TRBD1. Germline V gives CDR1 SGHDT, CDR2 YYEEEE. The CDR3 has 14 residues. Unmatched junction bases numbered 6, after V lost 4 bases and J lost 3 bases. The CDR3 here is CASSGRDRFYEQYF. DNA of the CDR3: TGTGCCAGCAGCGGGCGGGACAGGTTCTACGAGCAGTACTTC.

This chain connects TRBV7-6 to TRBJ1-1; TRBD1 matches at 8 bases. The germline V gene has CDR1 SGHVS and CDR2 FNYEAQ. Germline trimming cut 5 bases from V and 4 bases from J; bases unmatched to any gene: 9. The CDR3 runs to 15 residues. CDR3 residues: CASSPQGARGTEAFF. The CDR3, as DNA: TGTGCCAGCAGCCCCCAGGGGGCAAGGGGCACTGAAGCTTTCTTT.

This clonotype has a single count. CDR3 bases: TGTGCCAGCTCACCGCCCCTATTTGAGGGGAACACTGAAGCTTTCTTT. This sequence encodes CASSPPLFEGNTEAFF. The gene calls are TRBV18 and TRBJ1-1; D unclear. The V gene lost 3 bases and the J gene lost 1 base, with 15 bases spanning the gap. This CDR3 has 16 residues. From germline, CDR1 is KGHSH and CDR2 LQKENI.

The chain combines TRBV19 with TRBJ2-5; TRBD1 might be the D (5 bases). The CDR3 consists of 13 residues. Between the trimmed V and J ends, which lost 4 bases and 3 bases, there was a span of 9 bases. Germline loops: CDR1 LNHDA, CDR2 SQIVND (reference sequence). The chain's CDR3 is CASSSRQKETQYF. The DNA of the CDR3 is TGTGCCAGTAGTAGCCGACAGAAAGAGACCCAGTACTTC.

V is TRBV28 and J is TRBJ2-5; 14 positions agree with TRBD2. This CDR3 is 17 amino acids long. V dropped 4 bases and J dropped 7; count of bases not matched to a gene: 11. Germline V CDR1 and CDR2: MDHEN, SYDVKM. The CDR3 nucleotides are TGTGCCAGCAGTTCCGGGACTAGCGGGAGTCCCTCCGGGACCCAGTACTTC. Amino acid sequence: CASSSGTSGSPSGTQYF.

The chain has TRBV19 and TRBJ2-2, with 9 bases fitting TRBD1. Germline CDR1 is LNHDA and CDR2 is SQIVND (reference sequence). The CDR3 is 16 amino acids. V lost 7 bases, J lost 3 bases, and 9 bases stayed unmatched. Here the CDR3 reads CASTIGQGRYTGELFF. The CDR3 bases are TGTGCCAGTACTATCGGACAGGGGAGGTACACCGGGGAGCTGTTTTTT.

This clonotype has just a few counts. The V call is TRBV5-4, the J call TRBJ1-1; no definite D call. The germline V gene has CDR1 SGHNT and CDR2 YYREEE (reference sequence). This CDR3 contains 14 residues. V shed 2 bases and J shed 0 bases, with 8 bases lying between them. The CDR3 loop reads CASSFGNLNTEAFF. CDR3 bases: TGTGCCAGCAGCTTCGGGAACCTGAACACTGAAGCTTTCTTT.

The CDR3 DNA is TGTGCCACCCTCTGGTGGCGGAGTAACTACACAGATACGCAGTATTTT. Encoded protein: CATLWWRSNYTDTQYF. The rearrangement links TRBV24-1 to TRBJ2-3; unclear D gene. This CDR3 is 16 amino acids long. Germline assignment: CDR1 KGHDR and CDR2 SFDVKD. Trimming shortened V by 9 bases and J by 2 bases, and 20 bases separated the two germline ends.

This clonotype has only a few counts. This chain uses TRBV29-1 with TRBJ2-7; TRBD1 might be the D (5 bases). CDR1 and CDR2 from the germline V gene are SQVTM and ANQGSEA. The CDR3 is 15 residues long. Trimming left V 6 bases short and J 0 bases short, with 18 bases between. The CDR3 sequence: CSVIGAGQNSYEQYF. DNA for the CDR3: TGCAGCGTGATAGGGGCAGGACAAAACTCCTACGAGCAGTACTTC.

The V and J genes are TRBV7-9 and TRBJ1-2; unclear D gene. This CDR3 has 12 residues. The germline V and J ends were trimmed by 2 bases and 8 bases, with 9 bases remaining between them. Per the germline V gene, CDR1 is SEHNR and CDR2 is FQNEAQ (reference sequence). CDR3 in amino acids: CASSLSPPGYTF. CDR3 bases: TGTGCCAGCAGCTTAAGTCCTCCGGGCTACACCTTC.

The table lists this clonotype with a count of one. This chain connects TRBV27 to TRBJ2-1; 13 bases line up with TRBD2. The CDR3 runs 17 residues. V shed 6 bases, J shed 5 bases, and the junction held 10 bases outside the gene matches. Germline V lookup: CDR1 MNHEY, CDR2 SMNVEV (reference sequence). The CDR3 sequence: CASSLYGTSGTHNEQFF. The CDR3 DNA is TGTGCCAGCAGCCTCTATGGGACTAGCGGGACCCACAATGAGCAGTTCTTC.